This T cell receptor (beta chain) is drawn from a study of shared clonotypes between healthy human individuals. Overall study findings and caveats: Sequencing depth was predicted to influence how clonotypes are shared among donors. The sharing of 4% to 5.5% of naive CD4 clonotypes was seen across several donors.

Each of the donors was a healthy adult who was HIV-negative and had not had a recent acute infection or vaccination. Caucasian adults living in Nashville, Tennessee, provided all samples. As regards this clone: The target antigen is unknown.

Sequencing was performed with immunoSEQ multiplex PCR; in TCRdb, only in-frame clones are kept and a portion is missing. Of under 1,900,000 clones detected, approximately 98.5% appear once; the ten largest clones hold roughly 0.35%. Germline V gene sequence: CDR1 SGHRS, CDR2 YFSETQ. After removal of 4 bases from V and 2 bases from J, the junction contained 13 bases not matched to a gene. The CDR3 covers 18 residues. Sequenced: naive CD4+ T cells sorted from blood. Subset reported: CD45RA+ positively selected. V is TRBV5-1 and J is TRBJ2-3, with TRBD2 matching over 10 bases. The sequence was collected from a man younger than 45 in good health. CDR3: CASSRKREGRGFTDTQYF. CDR3 coding DNA: TGCGCCAGCAGCCGGAAGCGGGAGGGCCGGGGATTCACAGATACGCAGTATTTT.